This entry features one T cell receptor (beta chain) sequence. No antigen is known for it. The record originates from a study of T and B cells in COVID-19 patients. Study conclusions and caveats: Clonality of TRB repertoires was high in active COVID-19; recovery brought above-healthy diversity and richness. Few blood samples existed from mildly ill patients during symptoms or early in severe cases. In COVID-19 patients, T cell receptor beta variable and joining gene use was reportedly strongly skewed.

Multiplex PCR with BIOMED2 TRB-A/B primer pools amplified TRB rearrangements. TCRdb passed the multiplex PCR reads through MiXCR, listing each CDR3 protein once. The data show about 17,000 distinct CDR3 sequences, over 25% seen once. Each TRB amplification used roughly 250-550 ng of genomic DNA from blood. The sample was blood. This TCR was recovered from a human donor who had recovered from COVID-19.

This CDR3 reads CATSDLPNRGGPMSDTQYF. As DNA, the CDR3 is TGTGCCACCAGTGATTTGCCGAACCGGGGGGGACCCATGAGCGATACGCAGTATTTT. The chain is built from TRBV24-1 and TRBJ2-3; 8 bases map to TRBD2. Germline V gene data show CDR1 as KGHDR and CDR2 as SFDVKD. The CDR3 is made up of 19 amino acids. The ends lost 0 bases at V and 6 bases at J; junction bases unmatched: 16.